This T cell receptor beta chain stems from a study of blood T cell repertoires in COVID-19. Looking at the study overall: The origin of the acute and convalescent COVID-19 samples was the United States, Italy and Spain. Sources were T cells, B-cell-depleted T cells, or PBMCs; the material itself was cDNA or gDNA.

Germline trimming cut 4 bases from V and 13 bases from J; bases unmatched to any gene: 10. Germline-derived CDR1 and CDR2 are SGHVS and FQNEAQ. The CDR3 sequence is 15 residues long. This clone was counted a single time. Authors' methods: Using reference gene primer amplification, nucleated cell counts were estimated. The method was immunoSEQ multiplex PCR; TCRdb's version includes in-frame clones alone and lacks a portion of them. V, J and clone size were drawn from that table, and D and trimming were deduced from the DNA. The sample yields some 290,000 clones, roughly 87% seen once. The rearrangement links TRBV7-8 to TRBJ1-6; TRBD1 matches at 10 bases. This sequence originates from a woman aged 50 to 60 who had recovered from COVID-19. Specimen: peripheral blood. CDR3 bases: TGTGCCAGCAGCTCCGACAGGGGGCGGCCGGCCCCCCTCCACTTT. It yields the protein CASSSDRGRPAPLHF. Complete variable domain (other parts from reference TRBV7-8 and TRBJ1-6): GAGVSQSPRYKVAKRGQDVALRCDPISGHVSLFWYQQALGQGPEFLTYFQNEAQLDKSGLPSDRFFAERPEGSVSTLKIQRTQQEDSAVYLCASSSDRGRPAPLHFGNGTRLTVT.